The 16 T cell receptor beta chains presented below share a single source sample, sequenced in a study of blood T cell repertoires in COVID-19 (dated by TCRdb to 2020 to 2021). Libraries came from the immunoSEQ multiplex PCR assay. TCRdb provides this immuneACCESS table in a form limited to in-frame rearrangements. Some clones are lacking; in checked studies, under half of them reflect an unresolved V gene, and why the rest are absent is not known. This sample lists about 300,000 clones; around 83% were detected once. Clones ranked in the top ten supply 0.95% to 1.5% of the sample. The source material was peripheral blood. Every receptor here comes from a woman aged 45-65 years with acute or convalescent COVID-19.

This rearrangement joins TRBV12-3 or TRBV12-4 to TRBJ2-3; D might be TRBD2 (5 bases). Deletions cut 3 bases from V and 6 bases from J, with 10 bases between. The CDR3 totals 13 residues. In DNA form, the CDR3 reads TGTGCCAGCAGTTTGAGAGGGTTGGATACGCAGTATTTT. Residues: CASSLRGLDTQYF.

Only a few counts were recorded for this clone. V and J are TRBV28 and TRBJ1-1; 8 bases line up with TRBD1. This CDR3 contains 15 residues. CDR1 and CDR2 from the germline V gene are MDHEN and SYDVKM. J was trimmed by 3 bases and V by 6 bases; bases with no gene match: 9. The CDR3 DNA is TGTGCCAGCAGCCCGAGGACAGGGAAAGACACTGAAGCTTTCTTT. Amino acids: CASSPRTGKDTEAFF.

This clone is a singleton in its sample. The V and J genes are TRBV2 and TRBJ1-1, with 8 bases matching TRBD1. Germline V gene sequence: CDR1 SNHLY, CDR2 FYNNEI. The CDR3 runs 12 residues. V trimming: 9 bases; J trimming: 6 bases; junction bases outside the gene matches: 6. This chain's CDR3 is CARDRGYSEAFF. In DNA form, the CDR3 reads TGTGCCAGAGACAGGGGTTATTCTGAAGCTTTCTTT.

V gene TRBV7-8 combines with J gene TRBJ2-3; 7 positions match TRBD2. CDR1 SGHVS and CDR2 FQNEAQ come from the germline V gene. This CDR3 comprises 13 residues. V dropped 5 bases and J dropped 5; count of bases not matched to a gene: 4. As DNA, the CDR3 is TGTGCCAGCAGCGATCGGGGGGAAGATACGCAGTATTTT. It is translated as CASSDRGEDTQYF.

The rearrangement links TRBV7-9 to TRBJ2-3; maybe TRBD2 (5 bases). Germline V gene lookup returns CDR1 SEHNR and CDR2 FQNEAQ (reference sequence). The CDR3 runs to 16 residues. V was shortened by 5 bases and J by 0 bases, with 15 bases between the two germline ends. The chain's CDR3 is CASSPRRTASTDTQYF. CDR3 DNA sequence: TGTGCCAGCAGCCCCAGGAGGACCGCTAGCACAGATACGCAGTATTTT.

This clone was counted once. The genes are TRBV6-5 and TRBJ1-5; D uncertain. The length of the CDR3 is 15 residues. Germline CDR1 is MNHEY and CDR2 is SVGAGI. Between the trimmed V and J ends, which lost 5 bases and 0 bases, there was a span of 11 bases. As DNA, the CDR3 is TGTGCCAGCAGTCCAGAGACTTATAGCAATCAGCCCCAGCATTTT. It codes for CASSPETYSNQPQHF.

The rearrangement joins TRBV5-3 to TRBJ1-5; TRBD1 matches 7 bases. TRBV5-3 is filed as an ORF, its function uncertain. Trimming took 4 bases from V and 4 from J; bases not matched to a gene: 14. The CDR3 covers 17 residues. CDR3 amino acids: CARSTPGQYEHNQPQHF. CDR3 nucleotides: TGTGCCAGAAGCACACCGGGACAGTACGAGCATAATCAGCCCCAGCATTTT.

The genes are TRBV4-2 and TRBJ1-2, with a weak D call TRBD1 (5 bases). In germline, CDR1 is LGHNA, CDR2 YNFKEQ. The V end was cut by 0 bases, the J end by 4 bases, with 15 bases between. The CDR3 sequence is 16 residues long. CDR3 in DNA: TGTGCCAGCAGCCAAGATTCACGAGCAGGGTTCTATGGCTACACCTTC. Its protein product is CASSQDSRAGFYGYTF.

The chain recombines TRBV11-1 with TRBJ2-1; 13 bases agree with TRBD2. Germline CDR1 and CDR2: SGHAT and FQDESV (reference sequence). The V and J ends lost 5 bases and 9 bases, in that order; junction bases with no gene match: 10. The CDR3 totals 16 residues. CDR3 in amino acids: CASSISGTSGAGEQFF. The CDR3 DNA sequence: TGTGCCAGCAGCATCTCCGGGACTAGCGGGGCCGGTGAGCAGTTCTTC.

V is TRBV5-4 and J is TRBJ1-4; 9 bases map to TRBD1. CDR1 SGHNT and CDR2 YYREEE come from the germline V gene (reference sequence). V trimming: 0 bases; J trimming: 7 bases; junction bases outside the gene matches: 1. This CDR3 spans 14 amino acids. In nucleotides, the CDR3 is TGTGCCAGCAGCTTGGAGACAGGGGGTGAAAAACTGTTTTTT. Translated, it gives CASSLETGGEKLFF.

The rearrangement joins TRBV29-1 to TRBJ2-7, with D possibly being TRBD1 (5 bases). The CDR3 runs 14 residues. The germline V gene encodes CDR1 SQVTM and CDR2 ANQGSEA. Deletions cut 6 bases from V and 1 base from J, with 16 bases between. This chain's CDR3 is CSVVTGGLSYEQYF. The CDR3, as DNA: TGCAGCGTAGTTACAGGCGGCTTATCCTACGAGCAGTACTTC.

The CDR3 loop is CATSLTGTGANVLTF. The CDR3 nucleotides are TGTGCCACCAGCTTAACAGGGACTGGGGCCAACGTCCTGACTTTC. This chain joins TRBV24-1 and TRBJ2-6; TRBD1 is a possible D gene (6 bases). CDR1 and CDR2 (germline): KGHDR, SFDVKD. The CDR3 runs to 15 residues. V shed 7 bases and J shed 2 bases, with 11 bases lying between them.

V is TRBV3-1 (or the pseudogene TRBV3-2) and J is TRBJ1-4; D gene uncertain. The CDR3 contains 15 residues. Germline V gene lookup returns CDR1 LGHDT and CDR2 YNNKEL (reference sequence). The V end was cut by 4 bases, the J end by 4 bases, with 13 bases between. CDR3 sequence reads: CASSRRQNFNEKLFF. CDR3 sequence (DNA): TGTGCCAGCAGCCGACGACAAAACTTTAATGAAAAACTGTTTTTT.

This clone was detected once. This rearrangement joins TRBV4-1 to TRBJ2-1; TRBD1 is a possible D gene (5 bases). The V end lost 0 bases, the J end lost 0 bases, and 18 bases lay between the germline ends. Germline values: CDR1 MGHRA, CDR2 YSYEKL. The CDR3 runs 19 residues. The CDR3 region is CASSQEGRPLGSSYNEQFF. The CDR3 coding sequence is TGCGCCAGCAGCCAAGAGGGGCGACCGCTGGGAAGCTCCTACAATGAGCAGTTCTTC.

The chain combines TRBV2 with TRBJ1-4, with 7 bases matching TRBD1. This CDR3 has 12 residues. V was pared by 10 bases and J by 3 bases, with 2 bases of the junction left unmatched. CDR1 is SNHLY and CDR2 is FYNNEI in the germline V gene. CDR3 DNA: TGTGCCACACAGGGGCCTAATGAAAAACTGTTTTTT. It specifies CATQGPNEKLFF.

The chain employs TRBV30 and TRBJ2-7; 7 nucleotides line up with TRBD2. From germline, CDR1 is GTSNPN and CDR2 SVGIG (reference sequence). The CDR3 length is 13 residues. J was trimmed by 2 bases and V by 3 bases; bases with no gene match: 4. The CDR3 loop is CAWSRDYPYEQYV. The CDR3 DNA sequence: TGTGCCTGGAGCCGGGACTACCCCTACGAGCAGTACGTC.